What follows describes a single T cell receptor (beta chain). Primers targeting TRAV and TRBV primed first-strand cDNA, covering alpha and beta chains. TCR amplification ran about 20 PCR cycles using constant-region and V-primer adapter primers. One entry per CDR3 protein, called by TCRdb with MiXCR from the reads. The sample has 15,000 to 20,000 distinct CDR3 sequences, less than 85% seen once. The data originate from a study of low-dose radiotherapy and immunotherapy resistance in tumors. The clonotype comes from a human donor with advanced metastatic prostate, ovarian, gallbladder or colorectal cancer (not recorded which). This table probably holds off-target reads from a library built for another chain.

The CDR3, as DNA: TGCAGTGCGCGACTAGCGGGAGACACAGATACGCAGTATTTT. Protein sequence: CSARLAGDTDTQYF. The rearrangement uses TRBV20-1 and TRBJ2-3, with 12 bases aligning to TRBD2. Germline V CDR1 and CDR2: DFQATT, SNEGSKA (reference sequence). Unmatched junction bases numbered 3, after V lost 6 bases and J lost 2 bases. The CDR3 totals 14 residues.